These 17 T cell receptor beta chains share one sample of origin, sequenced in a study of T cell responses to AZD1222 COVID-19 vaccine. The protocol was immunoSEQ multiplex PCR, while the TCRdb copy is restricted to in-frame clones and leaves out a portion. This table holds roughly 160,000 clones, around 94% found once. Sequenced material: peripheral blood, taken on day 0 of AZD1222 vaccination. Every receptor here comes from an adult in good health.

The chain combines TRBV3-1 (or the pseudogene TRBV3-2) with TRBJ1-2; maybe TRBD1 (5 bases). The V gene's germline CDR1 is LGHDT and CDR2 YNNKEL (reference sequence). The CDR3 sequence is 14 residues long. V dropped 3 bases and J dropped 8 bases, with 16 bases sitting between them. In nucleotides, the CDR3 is TGTGCCAGCAGCCAGGGCACCTCCGGGGGGGGCTACACCTTC. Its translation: CASSQGTSGGGYTF.

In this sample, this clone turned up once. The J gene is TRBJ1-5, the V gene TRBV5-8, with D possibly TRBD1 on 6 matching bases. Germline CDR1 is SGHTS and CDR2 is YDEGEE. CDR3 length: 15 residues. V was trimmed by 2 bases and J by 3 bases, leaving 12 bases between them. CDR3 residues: CASSFRGAPNQPQHF. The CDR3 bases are TGTGCCAGCAGCTTTAGGGGGGCGCCCAATCAGCCCCAGCATTTT. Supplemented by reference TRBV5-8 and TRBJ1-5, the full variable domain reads EAGVTQSPTHLIKTRGQQATLRCSPISGHTSVYWYQQALGLGLQFLLWYDEGEERNRGNFPPRFSGRQFPNYSSELNVNALELEDSALYLCASSFRGAPNQPQHFGDGTRLSIL.

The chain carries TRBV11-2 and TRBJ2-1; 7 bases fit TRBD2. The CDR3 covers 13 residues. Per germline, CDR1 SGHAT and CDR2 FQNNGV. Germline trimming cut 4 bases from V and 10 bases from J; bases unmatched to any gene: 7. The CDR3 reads CASSYEREVEQFF. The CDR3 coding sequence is TGTGCCAGCAGCTACGAGCGGGAAGTAGAGCAGTTCTTC.

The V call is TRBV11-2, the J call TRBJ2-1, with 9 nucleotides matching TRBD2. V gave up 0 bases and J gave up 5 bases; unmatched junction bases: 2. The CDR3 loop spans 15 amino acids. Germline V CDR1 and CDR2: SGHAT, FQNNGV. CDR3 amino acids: CASSLEAGGNNEQFF. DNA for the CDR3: TGTGCCAGCAGCTTAGAGGCGGGAGGGAACAATGAGCAGTTCTTC. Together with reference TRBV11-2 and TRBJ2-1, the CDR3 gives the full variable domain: EAGVAQSPRYKIIEKRQSVAFWCNPISGHATLYWYQQILGQGPKLLIQFQNNGVVDDSQLPKDRFSAERLKGVDSTLKIQPAKLEDSAVYLCASSLEAGGNNEQFFGPGTRLTVL.

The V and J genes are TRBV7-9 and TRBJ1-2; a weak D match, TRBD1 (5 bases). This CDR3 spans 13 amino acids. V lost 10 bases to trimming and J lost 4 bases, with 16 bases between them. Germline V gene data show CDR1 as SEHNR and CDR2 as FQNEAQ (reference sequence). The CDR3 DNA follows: TGTGCCACCCGGGACGCGATATCCTATGGCTACACCTTC. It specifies CATRDAISYGYTF.

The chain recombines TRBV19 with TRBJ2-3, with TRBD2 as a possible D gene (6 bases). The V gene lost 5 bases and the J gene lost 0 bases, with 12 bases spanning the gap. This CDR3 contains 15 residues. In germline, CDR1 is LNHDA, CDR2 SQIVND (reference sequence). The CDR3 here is CASSFGGTSTDTQYF. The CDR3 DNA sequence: TGTGCCAGTAGTTTTGGAGGGACTAGCACAGATACGCAGTATTTT. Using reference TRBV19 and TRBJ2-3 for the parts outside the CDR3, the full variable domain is DGGITQSPKYLFRKEGQNVTLSCEQNLNHDAMYWYRQDPGQGLRLIYYSQIVNDFQKGDIAEGYSVSREKKESFPLTVTSAQKNPTAFYLCASSFGGTSTDTQYFGPGTRLTVL.

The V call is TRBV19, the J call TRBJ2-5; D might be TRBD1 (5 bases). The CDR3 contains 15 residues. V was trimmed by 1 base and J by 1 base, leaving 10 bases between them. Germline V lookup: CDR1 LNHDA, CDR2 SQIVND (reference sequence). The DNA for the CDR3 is TGTGCCAGTAGTATAGGGGGCCAGGGCCAAGAGACCCAGTACTTC. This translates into CASSIGGQGQETQYF.

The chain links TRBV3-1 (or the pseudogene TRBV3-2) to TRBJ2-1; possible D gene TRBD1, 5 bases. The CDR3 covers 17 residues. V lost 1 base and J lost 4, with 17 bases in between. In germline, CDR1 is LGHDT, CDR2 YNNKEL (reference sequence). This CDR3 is CASSQGPGQARYNEQFF. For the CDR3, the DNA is TGTGCCAGCAGCCAAGGCCCAGGGCAAGCCCGATACAATGAGCAGTTCTTC.

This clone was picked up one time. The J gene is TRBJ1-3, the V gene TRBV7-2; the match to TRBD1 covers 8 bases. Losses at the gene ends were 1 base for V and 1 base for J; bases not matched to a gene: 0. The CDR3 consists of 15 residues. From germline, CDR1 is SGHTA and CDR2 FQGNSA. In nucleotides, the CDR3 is TGTGCCAGCAGCTTAGGGACAGGGTCTGGAAACACCATATATTTT. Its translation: CASSLGTGSGNTIYF.

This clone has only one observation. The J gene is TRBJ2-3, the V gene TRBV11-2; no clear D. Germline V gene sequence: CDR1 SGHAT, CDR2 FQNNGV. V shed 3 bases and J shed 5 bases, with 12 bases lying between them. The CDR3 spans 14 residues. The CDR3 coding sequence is TGTGCCAGCAGCTTGGGTGGGAAGGTAGATACGCAGTATTTT. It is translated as CASSLGGKVDTQYF.

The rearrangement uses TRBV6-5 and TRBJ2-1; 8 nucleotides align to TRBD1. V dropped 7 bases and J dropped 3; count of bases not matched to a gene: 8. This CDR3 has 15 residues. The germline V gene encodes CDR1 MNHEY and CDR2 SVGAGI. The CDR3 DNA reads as TGTGCCAGCATCAAAGACAGGGGATACTACAATGAGCAGTTCTTC. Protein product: CASIKDRGYYNEQFF.

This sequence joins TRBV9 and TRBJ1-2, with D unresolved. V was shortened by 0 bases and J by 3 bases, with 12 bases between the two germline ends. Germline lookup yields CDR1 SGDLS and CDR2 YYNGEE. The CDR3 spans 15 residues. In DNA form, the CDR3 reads TGTGCCAGCAGCGTAGTGGCCAGCGAGGACTATGGCTACACCTTC. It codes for CASSVVASEDYGYTF.

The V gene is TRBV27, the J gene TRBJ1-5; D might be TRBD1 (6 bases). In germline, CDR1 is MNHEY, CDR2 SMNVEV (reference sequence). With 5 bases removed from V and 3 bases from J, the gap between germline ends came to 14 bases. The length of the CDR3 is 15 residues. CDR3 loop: CASSPLDRFNQPQHF. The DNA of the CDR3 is TGTGCCAGCAGTCCCCTAGACAGGTTCAATCAGCCCCAGCATTTT.

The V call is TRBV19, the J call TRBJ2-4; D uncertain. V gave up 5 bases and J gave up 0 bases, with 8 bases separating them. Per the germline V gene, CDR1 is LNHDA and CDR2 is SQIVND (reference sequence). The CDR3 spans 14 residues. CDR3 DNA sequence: TGTGCCAGTAGTCGCGCCGAAGCCAAAAACATTCAGTACTTC. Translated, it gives CASSRAEAKNIQYF.

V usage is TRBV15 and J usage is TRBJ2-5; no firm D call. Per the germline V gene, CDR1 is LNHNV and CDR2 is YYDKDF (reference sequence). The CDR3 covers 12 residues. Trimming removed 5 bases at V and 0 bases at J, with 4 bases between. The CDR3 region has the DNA TGTGCCACCAGCCGGGACCAAGAGACCCAGTACTTC. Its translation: CATSRDQETQYF.

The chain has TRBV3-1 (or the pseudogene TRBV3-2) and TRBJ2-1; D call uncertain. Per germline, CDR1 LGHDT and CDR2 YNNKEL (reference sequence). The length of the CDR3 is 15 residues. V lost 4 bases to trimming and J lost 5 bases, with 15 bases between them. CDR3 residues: CASSPYTGQHNEQFF. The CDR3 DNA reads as TGTGCCAGCAGCCCTTACACCGGGCAACACAATGAGCAGTTCTTC.

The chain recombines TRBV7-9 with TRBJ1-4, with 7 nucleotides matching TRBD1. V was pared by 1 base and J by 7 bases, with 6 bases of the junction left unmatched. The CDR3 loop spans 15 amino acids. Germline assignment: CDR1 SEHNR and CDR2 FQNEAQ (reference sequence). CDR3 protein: CASSLGSTGPEKLFF. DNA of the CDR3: TGTGCCAGCAGCTTAGGATCGACAGGGCCTGAAAAACTGTTTTTT.